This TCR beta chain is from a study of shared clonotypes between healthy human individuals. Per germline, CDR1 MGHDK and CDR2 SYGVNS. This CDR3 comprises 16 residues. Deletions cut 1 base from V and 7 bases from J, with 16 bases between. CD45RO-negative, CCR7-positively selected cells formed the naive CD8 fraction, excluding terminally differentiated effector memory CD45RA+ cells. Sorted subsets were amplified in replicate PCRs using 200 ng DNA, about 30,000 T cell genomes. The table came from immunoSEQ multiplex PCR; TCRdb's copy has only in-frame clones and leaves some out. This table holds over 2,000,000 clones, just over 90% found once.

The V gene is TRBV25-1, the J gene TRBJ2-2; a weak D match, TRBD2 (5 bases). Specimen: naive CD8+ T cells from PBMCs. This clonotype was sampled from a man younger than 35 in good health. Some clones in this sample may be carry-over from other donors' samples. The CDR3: CASSEFAAGSVGELFF. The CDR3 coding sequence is TGTGCCAGCAGTGAATTCGCGGCAGGTAGCGTCGGGGAGCTGTTTTTT.